The following is a TCR beta chain sequence with its context. CDR1 and CDR2 (germline): MDHEN, SYDVKM. Losses at the gene ends were 4 bases for V and 5 bases for J; bases not matched to a gene: 4. The CDR3 is 13 residues long. Tagging with unique molecular identifiers was applied to individual cDNA molecules. Using its own MiXCR run on the 5' RACE reads, TCRdb lists one record per CDR3 protein. In the table there are tens of thousands of distinct CDR3 sequences, about 15% of which are singletons. The data were obtained in a study of early T cells in non-severe SARS-CoV-2 infection. The chain uses TRBV28 and TRBJ2-7; 8 bases match TRBD2. Input material: whole blood. This TCR was sampled from an adult who was a healthcare worker with PCR-confirmed SARS-CoV-2 infection or an uninfected control (not recorded which). CDR3 residues: CASSSETSDEQYF. The CDR3, as DNA: TGTGCCAGCAGTTCTGAGACTAGCGACGAGCAGTACTTC. The variable domain in full, completed from reference TRBV28 and TRBJ2-7, reads DVKVTQSSRYLVKRTGEKVFLECVQDMDHENMFWYRQDPGLGLRLIYFSYDVKMKEKGDIPEGYSVSREKKERFSLILESASTNQTSMYLCASSSETSDEQYFGPGTRLTVT.